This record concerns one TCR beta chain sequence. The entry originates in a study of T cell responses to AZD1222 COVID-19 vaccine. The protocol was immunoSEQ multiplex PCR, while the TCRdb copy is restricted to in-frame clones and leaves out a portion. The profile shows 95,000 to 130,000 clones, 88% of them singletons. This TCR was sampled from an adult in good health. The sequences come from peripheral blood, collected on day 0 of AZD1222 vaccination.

The CDR3 loop is CASSPSPGTGSGNTIYF. The CDR3 DNA reads as TGTGCCAGCAGCCCTAGTCCCGGGACAGGGTCTGGAAACACCATATATTTT. The chain combines TRBV5-4 with TRBJ1-3; 9 bases agree with TRBD1. CDR1 SGHNT and CDR2 YYREEE come from the germline V gene (reference sequence). The CDR3 runs 17 residues. V lost 4 bases, J lost 1 base, and 9 bases stayed unmatched.